This T cell receptor (beta chain) was identified during a study of cytomegalovirus exposure and HLA in healthy donors. Background on the study: The study's early data release held about 77 million unique TCRs from HLA-typed donors. Overall study results and limits: The authors enumerated over 150 TCR beta chains as linked to cytomegalovirus.

V was clipped by 1 base and J by 3 bases; unmatched bases: 13. The CDR3 length is 18 residues. CDR1 is SQVTM and CDR2 is ANQGSEA in the germline V gene. PCR employed 60 Vbeta and 13 Jbeta primers. Some clones are missing from TCRdb's copy, which holds only in-frame ones; the method was immunoSEQ multiplex PCR. This repertoire shows 200,000 to 250,000 clones, approximately 81% found once; its top ten account for roughly 1.3%. For this clone: As yet, its antigen is unknown.

This TCR was recovered from a human donor in good health. The sample taken for sequencing was PBMCs. The V gene is TRBV29-1, the J gene TRBJ2-3, with 10 bases that match TRBD2. CDR3 residues: CSVEAYSGTSEPTDTQYF. Here the CDR3 DNA reads TGCAGCGTTGAAGCCTATTCCGGGACTAGCGAGCCAACAGATACGCAGTATTTT.